This T cell receptor beta chain was captured by sequencing in a study of Graves' ophthalmopathy and Graves' hyperthyroidism. Study as a whole: Peripheral blood was obtained at first diagnosis, ahead of any treatment.

This clonotype was counted at least ten times. The antigen remains undetermined. V was cut by 5 bases and J by 10 bases, with 18 bases left in between. The CDR3 contains 15 residues. CDR1 and CDR2 (germline): LNHDA, SQIVND (reference sequence). Study observations and caveats: Most clonotypes expanded in thyroid above 0.001 frequency were present in blood too.

Amplified material comprised TCR beta CDR3 regions derived from RNA transcripts. HTBI primers served in a first-round RT-PCR, which a second-round multiplex PCR followed. One entry per CDR3 protein results from TCRdb running MiXCR on the multiplex PCR reads. The data show about 500,000 distinct CDR3 sequences, with roughly 14% seen just once and 8% to 10% held by the top ten. This TCR derives from a woman aged 25 to 39 with Graves' ophthalmopathy. The chain links TRBV19 to TRBJ1-6; D is uncertain. The sequenced material came from blood. CDR3 residues: CASSLRRETVSPLHF. Here the CDR3 DNA reads TGTGCCAGTAGTCTACGTCGGGAAACCGTCTCACCCCTCCACTTT.